One sample yielded the 16 T cell receptor beta chains listed below, sequenced in a study of CD8 T cells in ankylosing spondylitis. Whole-study results and caveats: The study identified a TCR beta motif of fewer than 10 highly homologous variants that appeared characteristic of ankylosing spondylitis blood.

For these receptors, no antigen is known. TCRdb re-analysed the 5' RACE reads in MiXCR, keeping a single row per CDR3 protein. The table shows about 500,000 distinct CDR3 sequences, with 5.3% occurring only once. The sample was blood, either unsorted or a sorted T cell fraction (not recorded which). The receptors stem from a male donor with ankylosing spondylitis.

In this sample, this clonotype turned up many times. The rearrangement joins TRBV4-2 to TRBJ2-3; 11 bases are a match to TRBD2. The CDR3 consists of 16 residues. Germline CDR1 and CDR2: LGHNA and YNFKEQ. The J segment lost 3 bases and the V segment lost 5 bases, leaving 7 bases of the junction unmatched. The CDR3 region is CASSTQTSGATDTQYF. The DNA of the CDR3 is TGTGCCAGCAGCACCCAGACTAGCGGGGCTACAGATACGCAGTATTTT.

This clonotype was recorded at least ten times. The chain couples TRBV4-1 to TRBJ2-7, with D unresolved. The V end was cut by 1 base, the J end by 2 bases, with 6 bases between. Germline V CDR1 and CDR2: MGHRA, YSYEKL. This CDR3 has 13 residues. The CDR3 bases are TGCGCCAGCAGCCAAGCGTCTGCCTACGAGCAGTACTTC. It yields the protein CASSQASAYEQYF.

This clonotype came up many times. The rearrangement uses TRBV2 and TRBJ1-5; D gene ambiguous. Germline CDR1 is SNHLY and CDR2 is FYNNEI. V was clipped by 4 bases and J by 5 bases, with 15 bases between them. CDR3 length equals 15 residues. CDR3 region: CASSGWEGRDQPQHF. The DNA of the CDR3 is TGTGCCAGCAGTGGCTGGGAGGGAAGAGATCAGCCCCAGCATTTT.

Ten or more counts support this clonotype. This sequence joins TRBV28 and TRBJ1-1, with 7 bases aligning to TRBD1. From germline, CDR1 is MDHEN and CDR2 SYDVKM. Germline trimming cut 1 base from V and 8 bases from J; bases unmatched to any gene: 4. The CDR3 is 13 residues long. The CDR3 reads CASSLFIQGEAFF. DNA for the CDR3: TGTGCCAGCAGTTTATTCATACAGGGGGAAGCTTTCTTT.

This clonotype was recorded at least ten times. The rearrangement joins TRBV6-5 to TRBJ2-7, with D possibly matching TRBD1 (6 bases). V was trimmed by 6 bases and J by 6 bases, leaving 12 bases between them. This CDR3 comprises 12 residues. From germline, CDR1 is MNHEY and CDR2 SVGAGI. For the CDR3, the DNA is TGTGCCAGCAGCCCCGGACAGTTCGAGCAGTACTTC. This gives the protein CASSPGQFEQYF.

There are many counts of this clonotype. CDR3 DNA sequence: TGCAGTGCTAGAGGATTGTACCCTGGGAACACCGGGGAGCTGTTTTTT. Translated, it gives CSARGLYPGNTGELFF. The chain is built from TRBV20-1 and TRBJ2-2; D uncertain. This CDR3 is built from 16 residues. V was trimmed by 1 base and J by 1 base, leaving 13 bases between them. CDR1 is DFQATT, CDR2 SNEGSKA, per germline (reference sequence).

This clonotype was found a few times. V gene TRBV10-3 combines with J gene TRBJ2-3; D not resolved. Germline V gene lookup returns CDR1 ENHRY and CDR2 SYGVKD. The CDR3 is made up of 17 amino acids. V was clipped by 4 bases and J by 0 bases, with 17 bases between them. The CDR3 nucleotides read TGTGCCATCAGTGCGATTTCCCCTCAACTTAGCACAGATACGCAGTATTTT. Protein: CAISAISPQLSTDTQYF.

This clonotype came up a few times. The chain links TRBV12-3 or TRBV12-4 to TRBJ2-4; TRBD1 matches at 10 bases. V dropped 5 bases and J dropped 5; count of bases not matched to a gene: 9. The CDR3 is made up of 16 amino acids. CDR3 region: CASSLVPGQGENIQYF. DNA for the CDR3: TGTGCCAGCAGTCTCGTACCCGGACAGGGGGAAAACATTCAGTACTTC.

In its sample, this clonotype was seen many times. The chain joins TRBV5-1 to TRBJ2-2; no clear D gene. In germline, CDR1 is SGHRS, CDR2 YFSETQ. Trimming left V 4 bases short and J 7 bases short, with 8 bases between. CDR3 length equals 12 residues. The CDR3 sequence is CASSVPDGELFF. The CDR3 DNA reads TGCGCCAGCAGCGTCCCGGACGGGGAGCTGTTTTTT.

Many counts were recorded for this clonotype. The J gene is TRBJ1-6, the V gene TRBV5-1, with a possible D match to TRBD1 (5 bases). CDR3 length equals 15 residues. V shed 8 bases and J shed 7 bases, with 19 bases lying between them. Germline V gene lookup returns CDR1 SGHRS and CDR2 YFSETQ. DNA for the CDR3: TGCGCCAGTCGCCGGGACCGAACTTACAATTCACCCCTCCACTTT. Translating it yields CASRRDRTYNSPLHF.

Regarding this clonotype: A much more abundant neighbour one base away suggests this may be a read error. The chain links TRBV28 to TRBJ1-4, with D unclear. CDR3 length: 14 residues. Trimming left V 6 bases short and J 6 bases short, with 14 bases between. In germline, CDR1 is MDHEN, CDR2 SYDVKM. Written as DNA, the CDR3 is TGTGCCAGCAGATCCTTGAGGGTGGATGAAAAACTGTTTTTT. Translating it yields CASRSLRVDEKLFF. The whole variable domain, remainder taken from reference TRBV28 and TRBJ1-4, is DVKVTQSSRYLVKRTGEKVFLECVQDMDHENMFWYRQDPGLGLRLIYFSYDVKMKEKGDIPEGYSVSREKKERFSLILESASTNQTSMYLCASRSLRVDEKLFFGSGTQLSVL.

This clonotype was detected many times. This chain uses TRBV7-2 with TRBJ1-6, with D maybe TRBD1 (6 bases). There are 15 residues in the CDR3. The V end lost 3 bases, the J end lost 7 bases, and 13 bases lay between the germline ends. Germline values: CDR1 SGHTA, CDR2 FQGNSA. CDR3 amino acids: CASSLSTGQNSPLHF. CDR3 nucleotide sequence: TGTGCCAGCAGCTTGTCTACAGGGCAGAATTCACCCCTCCACTTT. Full variable domain (rest looked up from reference TRBV7-2 and TRBJ1-6): GAGVSQSPSNKVTEKGKDVELRCDPISGHTALYWYRQSLGQGLEFLIYFQGNSAPDKSGLPSDRFSAERTGGSVSTLTIQRTQQEDSAVYLCASSLSTGQNSPLHFGNGTRLTVT.

The sample holds many counts of this clonotype. The chain employs TRBV7-2 and TRBJ2-7, with D possibly being TRBD1 or TRBD2 (5 bases each). The CDR3 has 15 amino acids. V dropped 3 bases and J dropped 4 bases, with 16 bases sitting between them. Germline V gene lookup returns CDR1 SGHTA and CDR2 FQGNSA. CDR3 coding DNA: TGTGCCAGCAGCTTCGGGACGACGGATGTTTACGAGCAGTACTTC. The encoded protein is CASSFGTTDVYEQYF. Based on the CDR3 plus reference TRBV7-2 and TRBJ2-7, the full variable domain is GAGVSQSPSNKVTEKGKDVELRCDPISGHTALYWYRQSLGQGLEFLIYFQGNSAPDKSGLPSDRFSAERTGGSVSTLTIQRTQQEDSAVYLCASSFGTTDVYEQYFGPGTRLTVT.

This clonotype was observed at least ten times. The rearrangement links TRBV6-4 to TRBJ1-2, with D possibly being TRBD1 (5 bases). In germline, CDR1 is MRHNA, CDR2 SNTAGT. The CDR3 sequence is 15 residues long. V lost 6 bases and J 3 bases, leaving 17 bases between the germline ends. CDR3: CASSRGDGGDYGYTF. For the CDR3, the DNA is TGTGCCAGCAGCCGCGGAGATGGAGGGGACTATGGCTACACCTTC.

V and J are TRBV15 and TRBJ1-1, with 7 positions matching TRBD1. The CDR3 is made up of 16 amino acids. Trimming at V came to 3 bases and at J to 1 base, leaving 8 bases not matched to a gene. The germline gives CDR1 LNHNV, CDR2 YYDKDF (reference sequence). CDR3: CATSRGQRLANTEAFF. The CDR3 DNA reads as TGTGCCACCAGCAGGGGACAGAGGTTGGCGAACACTGAAGCTTTCTTT.

This clonotype was recorded many times. The chain's CDR3 is CASSYLTSGAYNEQFF. As DNA, the CDR3 is TGTGCCAGCAGTTACCTAACTAGCGGGGCTTACAATGAGCAGTTCTTC. V usage is TRBV6-2 or TRBV6-3 and J usage is TRBJ2-1; 10 bases line up with TRBD2. The CDR3 is 16 amino acids. CDR1 is MNHEY, CDR2 SVGEGT, per germline. V was clipped by 2 bases and J by 4 bases; unmatched bases: 5.